The clone carrying this T cell receptor (beta chain) came up many times. No antigen is known for it. Quantitative 5'-RACE with molecular barcodes generated TCR beta libraries. In TCRdb, the 5' RACE reads were re-called with MiXCR into one record per CDR3 protein. The profile covers approximately 92,000 distinct CDR3 sequences, with about 8.1% appearing a single time and under 6% taken by the ten largest. This sample stems from a study of CD8 T cells in ankylosing spondylitis. The study's findings and limits: Within ankylosing spondylitis blood, a TCR beta motif made up of eight or nine highly homologous variants appeared to be characteristic.

The V and J ends lost 4 bases and 2 bases, in that order; junction bases with no gene match: 9. Germline assignment: CDR1 SGHDT and CDR2 YYEEEE. The CDR3 covers 16 residues. This chain joins TRBV5-6 and TRBJ2-3, with 8 positions matching TRBD2. The receptor comes from a male donor with ankylosing spondylitis or in good health (not recorded which). Sequencing used blood, either unsorted or a sorted T cell fraction (not recorded which). CDR3 loop: CASSHQATSATDTQYF. CDR3 in DNA: TGTGCCAGCAGCCACCAAGCGACTAGCGCCACAGATACGCAGTATTTT.